Shown below are 15 T cell receptor beta chains from a single sample sequenced in a study of shared clonotypes between healthy human individuals. Naive CD8 cells lacked CD45RO and underwent positive selection for CCR7, leaving out terminally differentiated effector memory CD45RA+ cells. Here immunoSEQ multiplex PCR was the method, and the copy in TCRdb shows in-frame clones only, minus some. The data contain around 2,000,000 clones, approximately 94% of them singletons. What was sequenced was naive CD8+ T cells sorted from blood. The receptor source for this set is a man aged 18-30 years in good health.

The chain has TRBV5-1 and TRBJ1-1; 7 nucleotides line up with TRBD1. This CDR3 has 16 amino acids. CDR1 and CDR2 (germline): SGHRS, YFSETQ. J was trimmed by 3 bases and V by 2 bases; bases with no gene match: 10. The CDR3 nucleotides read TGCGCCAGCAGCTTTCTTCAGGGGGTGGAAGACACTGAAGCTTTCTTT. Its translation is CASSFLQGVEDTEAFF.

V is TRBV7-6 and J is TRBJ2-7, with 13 bases fitting TRBD2. The junction had 7 bases not matched to a gene; V was cut back by 1 base and J by 7 bases. The CDR3 runs to 16 residues. Germline CDR1 and CDR2: SGHVS and FNYEAQ. As DNA, the CDR3 is TGTGCCAGCAGCTTAGGGACTAGCGGGAGTCTGGAGGAGCAGTACTTC. It is translated as CASSLGTSGSLEEQYF.

The CDR3 reads CASSPAGANTGELFF. CDR3 sequence (DNA): TGTGCCAGCAGCCCAGCGGGAGCGAACACCGGGGAGCTGTTTTTT. The gene calls are TRBV13 and TRBJ2-2; 8 bases match TRBD2. Germline CDR1 PRHDT, CDR2 FYEKMQ (reference sequence). This CDR3 contains 15 residues. Trimming at V came to 5 bases and at J to 0 bases, leaving 2 bases not matched to a gene.

V is TRBV27 and J is TRBJ2-1; 8 bases line up with TRBD1. The CDR3 is 15 residues long. V lost 5 bases and J lost 6; bases outside the gene matches: 9. CDR1 is MNHEY, CDR2 SMNVEV, per germline (reference sequence). This CDR3 is CASSPTSQGGNEQFF. As DNA, the CDR3 is TGTGCCAGCAGTCCCACTTCACAGGGGGGCAATGAGCAGTTCTTC.

This chain connects TRBV4-2 to TRBJ2-5; D might be TRBD2 (6 bases). The CDR3 runs to 17 residues. V gave up 0 bases and J gave up 3 bases, with 17 bases separating them. Germline V gene sequence: CDR1 LGHNA, CDR2 YNFKEQ. The CDR3 nucleotides read TGTGCCAGCAGCCAAGAAATCCCCCGACTAGGAGAAGAGACCCAGTACTTC. As protein: CASSQEIPRLGEETQYF.

The J gene is TRBJ2-7, the V gene TRBV4-1, with 13 bases lining up with TRBD2. The length of the CDR3 is 16 residues. Looked up from germline, CDR1 is MGHRA and CDR2 is YSYEKL. With 3 bases clipped from V and 6 bases from J, the junction kept 8 bases outside the gene matches. CDR3 coding DNA: TGCGCCAGCAGCCAGACCGGGACTAGCGGGAAGGGCGAGCAGTACTTC. It encodes CASSQTGTSGKGEQYF.

The V and J genes are TRBV7-8 and TRBJ2-7, with 8 bases fitting TRBD1. With 5 bases clipped from V and 0 bases from J, the junction kept 12 bases outside the gene matches. Germline CDR1 and CDR2: SGHVS and FQNEAQ. CDR3 length equals 17 residues. This chain's CDR3 is CASSRDLGQVSSYEQYF. DNA for the CDR3: TGTGCCAGCAGCCGGGACCTGGGACAGGTGAGCTCCTACGAGCAGTACTTC.

The V and J genes are TRBV5-6 and TRBJ1-5, with TRBD1 matching 8 bases. Per the germline V gene, CDR1 is SGHDT and CDR2 is YYEEEE. The CDR3 has 16 amino acids. The J segment lost 7 bases and the V segment lost 0 bases, leaving 9 bases of the junction unmatched. CDR3 region: CASSLGTTGAWQPQHF. The CDR3 nucleotides are TGTGCCAGCAGCTTGGGCACGACAGGGGCATGGCAGCCCCAGCATTTT.

The rearrangement links TRBV6-1 to TRBJ2-7; TRBD2 is a possible D gene (6 bases). Per germline, CDR1 MNHNS and CDR2 SASEGT. Trimming took 10 bases from V and 2 from J, leaving 15 bases between them. This CDR3 has 13 residues. The CDR3 DNA sequence: TGTGCCACTCAGGGATGGGGGGCCTACGAGCAGTACTTC. As protein: CATQGWGAYEQYF.

Comment on this clone: At the DNA level, this CDR3 is encoded by other sequences in the same sample as well. The V and J genes are TRBV6-5 and TRBJ2-7; TRBD2 aligns across 8 bases. There are 14 residues in the CDR3. The V gene end was trimmed by 2 bases and the J gene end by 3 bases; junction bases not matched to a gene: 3. Germline CDR1 is MNHEY and CDR2 is SVGAGI. CDR3 region: CASSYTSGGYEQYF. CDR3 bases: TGTGCCAGCAGTTACACCAGCGGGGGCTACGAGCAGTACTTC.

The rearrangement joins TRBV9 to TRBJ2-7; D not certain. Trimming took 3 bases from V and 0 from J, leaving 10 bases between them. This CDR3 region has 14 residues. The V gene's germline CDR1 is SGDLS and CDR2 YYNGEE. The CDR3: CASSADLYSYEQYF. CDR3 bases: TGTGCCAGCAGCGCAGACCTTTACTCCTACGAGCAGTACTTC.

This clone came up once. V gene TRBV10-2 combines with J gene TRBJ2-5; 12 bases are a match to TRBD2. Per germline, CDR1 WSHSY and CDR2 SAAADI. The CDR3 is made up of 14 amino acids. V dropped 8 bases and J dropped 3; count of bases not matched to a gene: 4. The CDR3 DNA reads as TGCGCCAGCGGACTAGCGGGATTCGAAGAGACCCAGTACTTC. Translation: CASGLAGFEETQYF.

The V call is TRBV9, the J call TRBJ2-1; D may be TRBD1 or TRBD2 (6 bases each). The CDR3 has 15 residues. Germline CDR1 reads SGDLS; CDR2 reads YYNGEE. Trimming left V 0 bases short and J 9 bases short, with 16 bases between. For the CDR3, the DNA is TGTGCCAGCAGCGTAGCTGGGGGGCTAGGTTCTGAGCAGTTCTTC. This codes for CASSVAGGLGSEQFF. The variable domain in full, completed from reference TRBV9 and TRBJ2-1, reads DSGVTQTPKHLITATGQRVTLRCSPRSGDLSVYWYQQSLDQGLQFLIQYYNGEERAKGNILERFSAQQFPDLHSELNLSSLELGDSALYFCASSVAGGLGSEQFFGPGTRLTVL.

The rearrangement joins TRBV9 to TRBJ2-7, with 9 bases aligning to TRBD2. This CDR3 region has 16 residues. Germline loops: CDR1 SGDLS, CDR2 YYNGEE. V gave up 0 bases and J gave up 4 bases; unmatched junction bases: 8. The CDR3 DNA sequence: TGTGCCAGCAGCGTAGAGGGTAGCGGGAGAGATTACGAGCAGTACTTC. This encodes CASSVEGSGRDYEQYF.

This rearrangement joins TRBV27 to TRBJ2-2; D tentatively reads TRBD1 or TRBD2 (5 bases each). Trimming took 5 bases from V and 11 from J, leaving 18 bases between them. Germline CDR1 MNHEY, CDR2 SMNVEV (reference sequence). This CDR3 contains 14 residues. The CDR3 coding sequence is TGTGCCAGCAGTATGATAGGGACGGTCGTAGAGCTGTTTTTT. It translates to CASSMIGTVVELFF.